This TCR beta chain was observed in a study of a mutant IDH1 vaccine in newly diagnosed glioma. Study at large: Vaccination followed radiotherapy alone by 4-6 weeks, or accompanied temozolomide cycles. Earlier therapy was either radiotherapy, temozolomide, or both, and most got both.

Germline assignment: CDR1 SGHDT and CDR2 YYEEEE. The CDR3 length is 14 residues. The junction had 7 bases not matched to a gene; V was cut back by 4 bases and J by 4 bases. The method was immunoSEQ multiplex PCR; TCRdb's version includes in-frame clones alone and lacks a portion of them. Seen here are approximately 50,000 clones, roughly four fifths observed once, and the top ten hold 3.2%. Regarding time point: week 47, end of study. The vaccine gave 300 ug of a 20-mer mutant IDH1 peptide subcutaneously per dose. New astrocytomas of WHO grade 3 or 4 that were IDH1-mutant and ATRX-lost were found in the donors. Comment on this clone: Its specificity is unknown.

The study, taken as a whole, reports: With respect to changes in top peripheral T cell clonotypes, pseudoprogression seemed unrelated.

This TCR came from a woman aged 45 to 65 with glioma. The input for sequencing was PBMCs, taken from a glioma patient whose treatment included an IDH1 peptide vaccine. V and J are TRBV5-6 and TRBJ2-7, with 8 nucleotides matching TRBD2. CDR3 protein: CASSPGTRPYEQYF. The CDR3 DNA sequence: TGTGCCAGCAGCCCCGGGACTAGGCCATACGAGCAGTACTTC.